Listed here are 25 T cell receptor beta chains from one sample, sequenced in a study of neurological immune-mediated disorders. TCRdb passed the 5' RACE reads through MiXCR, listing each CDR3 protein once. This sample has 87,000 or so distinct CDR3 sequences, with around 3.4% found just once. The sample taken for sequencing was PBMCs. The receptor source for this set is a woman between 50 and 59 years old with multiple sclerosis.

This clonotype was counted at least ten times. V gene TRBV9 combines with J gene TRBJ1-6; D is unclear. Trimming took off 4 bases at V and 8 bases at J, with 10 bases between the two ends. Per the germline V gene, CDR1 is SGDLS and CDR2 is YYNGEE. The CDR3 consists of 13 residues. This CDR3 reads CASSLRNDSPLHF. The DNA for the CDR3 is TGTGCCAGCAGCCTGAGGAATGATTCACCCCTCCACTTT.

This clonotype was seen repeatedly, ten times or more. This chain uses TRBV4-3 with TRBJ2-2; 10 positions match TRBD1. Germline V gene lookup returns CDR1 LGHNA and CDR2 YSLEER. After removal of 3 bases from V and 6 bases from J, the junction contained 10 bases not matched to a gene. CDR3 length: 17 residues. The CDR3 loop reads CASSQGRQGAFAGELFF. The CDR3 DNA follows: TGCGCCAGCAGCCAGGGGAGACAGGGGGCGTTCGCCGGGGAGCTGTTTTTT.

This clonotype was counted at least ten times. The chain is built from TRBV5-1 and TRBJ2-3; weak D call: TRBD1 (6 bases). Germline V gene sequence: CDR1 SGHRS, CDR2 YFSETQ. V dropped 3 bases and J dropped 7 bases, with 18 bases sitting between them. CDR3 size: 15 residues. CDR3 sequence: CASSYNTGSTNTQYF. The CDR3 DNA is TGCGCCAGCAGCTACAATACAGGGTCCACCAATACGCAGTATTTT.

This clonotype came up many times. The chain couples TRBV25-1 to TRBJ1-1; 10 nucleotides agree with TRBD1. Germline V gene sequence: CDR1 MGHDK, CDR2 SYGVNS. Unmatched junction bases numbered 22, after V lost 2 bases and J lost 7 bases. The CDR3 consists of 20 residues. Written as DNA, the CDR3 is TGTGCCAGCAGTGAAGGCGGGGACAGGGGAGCTTTTCCAACCAATTTTGAAGCTTTCTTT. Translated: CASSEGGDRGAFPTNFEAFF.

The sample holds many counts of this clonotype. The chain links TRBV20-1 to TRBJ2-2; D remains unclear. This CDR3 spans 15 amino acids. Trimming removed 2 bases from V and 1 base from J, with 11 bases in between. Germline V gene sequence: CDR1 DFQATT, CDR2 SNEGSKA (reference sequence). This CDR3 is CSARRLGRNTGELFF. The CDR3 DNA sequence: TGCAGTGCTAGAAGGTTAGGCCGGAACACCGGGGAGCTGTTTTTT.

The sample holds many counts of this clonotype. The chain links TRBV5-1 to TRBJ2-7; possibly TRBD1 or TRBD2 for D (5 bases each). CDR3 size: 16 residues. Germline V CDR1 and CDR2: SGHRS, YFSETQ. The V and J ends lost 3 bases and 7 bases respectively, with 23 bases between them. The CDR3 sequence is CASSSTPGFDSGEQYF. Written as DNA, the CDR3 is TGCGCCAGCAGCTCGACGCCAGGGTTTGATTCGGGGGAGCAGTACTTC.

This clonotype occurred many times. The chain joins TRBV7-9 to TRBJ1-2; D not certain. The CDR3 has 12 amino acids. V was trimmed by 5 bases and J by 5 bases, leaving 9 bases between them. Germline V gives CDR1 SEHNR, CDR2 FQNEAQ (reference sequence). CDR3 amino acids: CASSQREYGYTF. DNA for the CDR3: TGTGCCAGCAGCCAAAGGGAATATGGCTACACCTTC.

On this clonotype: This clone may be a read error of a much larger clone one base away. The chain has TRBV5-1 and TRBJ1-5; D is unresolved. The V end was cut by 4 bases, the J end by 1 base, with 6 bases between. The germline V gene has CDR1 SGHRS and CDR2 YFSETQ. CDR3 length: 13 amino acids. The CDR3 spells CASSDVSNQPQHF. CDR3 nucleotide sequence: TGCGCCAGCAGCGACGTAAGCAATCAGCCCCAGCATTTT.

There are many counts of this clonotype. V and J are TRBV10-3 and TRBJ2-5; TRBD2 agrees at 16 bases. This CDR3 is built from 17 residues. V was pared by 3 bases and J by 5 bases, with 6 bases of the junction left unmatched. Germline V CDR1 and CDR2: ENHRY, SYGVKD. The CDR3 nucleotides read TGTGCCATCAGTGACGGGACTAGCGGGGGGGTTTTGGAGACCCAGTACTTC. Translated, it gives CAISDGTSGGVLETQYF.

Ten or more counts support this clonotype. This sequence joins TRBV7-9 and TRBJ1-1; D might be TRBD1 (6 bases). This CDR3 has 15 amino acids. V lost 4 bases and J 3 bases, leaving 15 bases between the germline ends. The germline V gene encodes CDR1 SEHNR and CDR2 FQNEAQ (reference sequence). This chain's CDR3 is CASSSRQAGDTEAFF. CDR3 in DNA: TGTGCCAGCAGCTCCCGACAGGCCGGGGACACTGAAGCTTTCTTT.

This clonotype was detected many times. V is TRBV29-1 and J is TRBJ1-1; possibly TRBD1 for D (5 bases). CDR1 is SQVTM, CDR2 ANQGSEA, per germline. The CDR3 extends over 15 amino acids. Trimming removed 0 bases at V and 2 bases at J, with 13 bases between. For the CDR3, the DNA is TGCAGCGTTGAAGATCTAGGGGCTGTAAACACTGAAGCTTTCTTT. Protein: CSVEDLGAVNTEAFF.

This clonotype was seen many times. CDR3 DNA: TGCAGTGCCCGGAAAGGTACCCAAACCTTGGAGCAGTACTTC. Protein sequence: CSARKGTQTLEQYF. The rearrangement links TRBV20-1 to TRBJ2-7; D gene uncertain. Trimming left V 6 bases short and J 7 bases short, with 22 bases between. Germline lookup yields CDR1 DFQATT and CDR2 SNEGSKA (reference sequence). This CDR3 has 14 amino acids.

This clonotype has ten or more counts. The chain uses TRBV20-1 and TRBJ1-4; D is unresolved. There are 15 residues in the CDR3. Germline-derived CDR1 and CDR2 are DFQATT and SNEGSKA (reference sequence). V lost 1 base and J lost 0, with 9 bases in between. This CDR3 reads CSARASGTTNEKLFF. In DNA, the CDR3 is TGCAGTGCTAGAGCTTCCGGAACAACTAATGAAAAACTGTTTTTT.

This clonotype was counted ten times or more. The rearrangement links TRBV20-1 to TRBJ1-5; a weak D match, TRBD1 (6 bases). V lost 7 bases and J 1 base, leaving 8 bases between the germline ends. The germline gives CDR1 DFQATT, CDR2 SNEGSKA (reference sequence). The CDR3 runs to 12 residues. DNA of the CDR3: TGCAGTGTTCAGGGGAGCAATCAGCCCCAGCATTTT. It is translated as CSVQGSNQPQHF.

This clonotype appeared many times. V gene TRBV5-1 combines with J gene TRBJ1-1, with a tentative D call TRBD1 (6 bases). Germline V gene lookup returns CDR1 SGHRS and CDR2 YFSETQ. The CDR3 contains 18 residues. The V end was cut by 4 bases, the J end by 0 bases, with 22 bases between. The CDR3 spells CASSPSSGTSLMNTEAFF. As DNA, the CDR3 is TGCGCCAGCAGCCCGTCCTCCGGGACATCGTTGATGAACACTGAAGCTTTCTTT.

This clonotype was observed at least ten times. V gene TRBV3-1 combines with J gene TRBJ1-4; no reliable D call. Germline assignment: CDR1 LGHDT and CDR2 YNNKEL (reference sequence). Between the trimmed V and J ends, which lost 4 bases and 5 bases, there was a span of 17 bases. The CDR3 has 16 residues. The CDR3 loop reads CASSRMSLTSNEKLFF. CDR3 in DNA: TGTGCCAGCAGCCGAATGAGTCTGACGTCGAATGAAAAACTGTTTTTT.

This clonotype was picked up a small number of times. V and J are TRBV20-1 and TRBJ2-3; either TRBD1 or TRBD2 may supply D (6 bases each). There are 13 residues in the CDR3. Trimming removed 0 bases from V and 8 bases from J, with 12 bases in between. The germline gives CDR1 DFQATT, CDR2 SNEGSKA (reference sequence). This CDR3 is CSARDGGPGTQYF. As DNA, the CDR3 is TGCAGTGCTAGAGATGGGGGGCCCGGTACGCAGTATTTT.

This clonotype appeared many times. The chain combines TRBV6-2 or TRBV6-3 with TRBJ2-1, with D unresolved. Trimming pared 4 bases from V and 12 bases from J, leaving 10 bases between. Per germline, CDR1 MNHEY and CDR2 SVGEGT. This CDR3 has 11 amino acids. CDR3 in amino acids: CASSSLRGQFF. CDR3 nucleotides: TGTGCCAGCAGTTCCCTACGAGGGCAGTTCTTC.

Worth noting for this clonotype: The junction and the germline gene differ at one end; a read error may be behind it. The chain carries TRBV10-3 and TRBJ1-1, with 7 bases fitting TRBD1. CDR1 ENHRY and CDR2 SYGVKD come from the germline V gene. The CDR3 length is 13 residues. The CDR3 DNA reads TGTGCCATTGGGGACAGTATGAACACTGAAGCTTTGTTT. It encodes CAIGDSMNTEALF.

This clonotype was counted at least ten times. CDR3 region: CASSLAGTGSPLHF. CDR3 DNA: TGCGCCAGCAGCTTGGCCGGGACAGGATCACCCCTCCACTTT. The V call is TRBV5-1, the J call TRBJ1-6, with 8 bases fitting TRBD1. Per germline, CDR1 SGHRS and CDR2 YFSETQ. With V trimmed by 0 bases and J by 10 bases, 3 bases remained unmatched. There are 14 residues in the CDR3.

This clonotype was recorded many times. This sequence joins TRBV3-2 and TRBJ1-5; TRBD1, the D gene given by the table, was not confirmed from the DNA. TRBV3-2 corresponds to a pseudogene. This CDR3 has 14 residues. CDR3 residues: CASSPTGRNQPQHF. The CDR3 DNA reads TGTGCCAGCAGCCCGACAGGGCGCAATCAGCCCCAGCATTTT.

This clonotype has a count of ten or more. The genes are TRBV9 and TRBJ1-1; 8 bases match TRBD1. The V gene end was trimmed by 4 bases and the J gene end by 6 bases; junction bases not matched to a gene: 5. Germline CDR1 and CDR2: SGDLS and YYNGEE. CDR3 size: 13 residues. The CDR3 spells CASSFQGASEAFF. In nucleotides, the CDR3 is TGTGCCAGCAGCTTCCAGGGGGCCTCTGAAGCTTTCTTT.

This clonotype was counted ten times or more. The rearrangement uses TRBV10-3 and TRBJ2-1; 9 positions agree with TRBD2. This CDR3 region has 16 residues. CDR1 and CDR2 from the germline V gene are ENHRY and SYGVKD. V shed 4 bases and J 3 bases; nucleotides not matched to a gene: 7. The CDR3 loop reads CAISGSQRGVYNEQFF. CDR3 bases: TGTGCCATCAGTGGTTCCCAGCGGGGGGTCTACAATGAGCAGTTCTTC.

This clonotype was seen repeatedly, ten times or more. The gene calls are TRBV27 and TRBJ1-6, with 9 nucleotides matching TRBD1. CDR1 and CDR2 (germline): MNHEY, SMNVEV (reference sequence). This CDR3 is 15 amino acids long. V shed 1 base, J shed 7 bases, and the junction held 2 bases outside the gene matches. The DNA for the CDR3 is TGTGCCAGCAGTTTATTGGGACAGGGAAATTCACCCCTCCACTTT. This codes for CASSLLGQGNSPLHF.

This clonotype was counted a few times. This chain joins TRBV2 and TRBJ1-3, with D uncertain. V lost 3 bases and J 0 bases, leaving 12 bases between the germline ends. The germline gives CDR1 SNHLY, CDR2 FYNNEI. The length of the CDR3 is 16 residues. Here the CDR3 reads CASSDSQVRSGNTIYF. The CDR3 DNA is TGTGCCAGCAGTGATAGTCAGGTTCGCTCTGGAAACACCATATATTTT.